The 28 T cell receptor beta chains below all came from one sample that was sequenced in a study of PD-1 blockade in classical Hodgkin lymphoma. Produced via immunoSEQ multiplex PCR; TCRdb's table is partial and in-frame only. The sample has fewer than 50,000 clones, around nine tenths seen once. Autologous stem cell transplantation was followed by relapse in every patient, and brentuximab vedotin exposure varied. The specimen was peripheral blood mononuclear cells (PBMCs), collected at baseline. The origin of the receptors is a human donor with classical Hodgkin lymphoma.

The rearrangement joins TRBV5-4 to TRBJ2-7, with 9 positions matching TRBD1. Trimming at V came to 3 bases and at J to 0 bases, leaving 4 bases not matched to a gene. CDR1 and CDR2 (germline): SGHNT, YYREEE (reference sequence). There are 15 residues in the CDR3. The DNA of the CDR3 is TGTGCCAGCAGCTCGGGGACAGGGAGCTCCTACGAGCAGTACTTC. Its translation is CASSSGTGSSYEQYF. Looking up the rest from reference TRBV5-4 and TRBJ2-7 gives the full variable domain: ETGVTQSPTHLIKTRGQQVTLRCSSQSGHNTVSWYQQALGQGPQFIFQYYREEENGRGNFPPRFSGLQFPNYSSELNVNALELDDSALYLCASSSGTGSSYEQYFGPGTRLTVT.

This rearrangement joins TRBV15 to TRBJ2-6; D is unclear. The CDR3 runs 16 residues. V lost 2 bases, J lost 0 bases, and 8 bases lay in between. From germline, CDR1 is LNHNV and CDR2 YYDKDF (reference sequence). CDR3 sequence (DNA): TGTGCCACCAGCAGATCAGGTGACTCTGGGGCCAACGTCCTGACTTTC. This sequence encodes CATSRSGDSGANVLTF.

V and J are TRBV14 and TRBJ2-3; possible D gene TRBD1, 6 bases. The CDR3 is 14 amino acids. In germline, CDR1 is SGHDN, CDR2 FVKESK. Trimming removed 2 bases at V and 1 base at J, with 7 bases between. The DNA of the CDR3 is TGTGCCAGCAGCCAAACAGGGCGCACAGATACGCAGTATTTT. It is translated as CASSQTGRTDTQYF.

This chain links TRBV2 with TRBJ1-1; D call uncertain. Germline V gene lookup returns CDR1 SNHLY and CDR2 FYNNEI. This CDR3 contains 12 residues. Trimming removed 7 bases at V and 4 bases at J, with 10 bases between. The CDR3 is CASIAVGTEAFF. The DNA for the CDR3 is TGTGCCAGCATCGCCGTCGGCACTGAAGCTTTCTTT.

The chain links TRBV27 to TRBJ1-6; perhaps TRBD1 as D (6 bases). Deletions cut 5 bases from V and 9 bases from J, with 17 bases between. CDR1 is MNHEY and CDR2 is SMNVEV in the germline V gene (reference sequence). This CDR3 spans 15 amino acids. CDR3 region: CASSPQGQGSSPLHF. The CDR3 DNA sequence: TGTGCCAGCAGTCCTCAGGGGCAGGGGAGTTCACCCCTCCACTTT.

The chain couples TRBV19 to TRBJ2-2; D is unresolved. The germline V gene has CDR1 LNHDA and CDR2 SQIVND (reference sequence). V was cut by 6 bases and J by 8 bases, with 4 bases left in between. The CDR3 loop spans 10 amino acids. The CDR3 region has the DNA TGTGCCAGTAGCGGGGGGGAGCTGTTTTTT. Its protein product is CASSGGELFF.

The J gene is TRBJ2-7, the V gene TRBV5-1; 14 bases line up with TRBD2. Trimming took 3 bases from V and 0 from J; bases not matched to a gene: 5. The CDR3 spans 17 residues. Germline CDR1 reads SGHRS; CDR2 reads YFSETQ. CDR3: CASSWGLAGASSYEQYF. In DNA, the CDR3 is TGCGCCAGCAGCTGGGGACTAGCGGGGGCCAGCTCCTACGAGCAGTACTTC.

This clone was seen a few times. This chain joins TRBV4-2 and TRBJ2-5; a weak D match, TRBD2 (5 bases). The germline V gene has CDR1 LGHNA and CDR2 YNFKEQ. Trimming removed 0 bases at V and 4 bases at J, with 9 bases between. The CDR3 totals 14 residues. DNA of the CDR3: TGTGCCAGCAGCCAAGACAGGAGCGGAGAGACCCAGTACTTC. Translation: CASSQDRSGETQYF.

This clone was seen only once. V gene TRBV9 combines with J gene TRBJ1-2; D is possibly TRBD1 (6 bases). This CDR3 is built from 13 residues. Trimming shortened V by 0 bases and J by 4 bases, and 7 bases separated the two germline ends. Germline CDR1 is SGDLS and CDR2 is YYNGEE. CDR3 protein: CASSVGTVYGYTF. As DNA, the CDR3 is TGTGCCAGCAGCGTAGGGACAGTCTATGGCTACACCTTC. Filled out from reference TRBV9 and TRBJ1-2, the complete variable domain reads DSGVTQTPKHLITATGQRVTLRCSPRSGDLSVYWYQQSLDQGLQFLIQYYNGEERAKGNILERFSAQQFPDLHSELNLSSLELGDSALYFCASSVGTVYGYTFGSGTRLTVV.

The chain has TRBV27 and TRBJ1-2; D gene uncertain. Trimming cost V 6 bases and J 4 bases, with 15 bases left between them. Per the germline V gene, CDR1 is MNHEY and CDR2 is SMNVEV (reference sequence). There are 14 residues in the CDR3. The DNA for the CDR3 is TGTGCCAGCAGCTCACGACCCGGAGTCTATGGCTACACCTTC. Translated: CASSSRPGVYGYTF.

V usage is TRBV6-1 and J usage is TRBJ2-1; D uncertain. Germline CDR1 MNHNS, CDR2 SASEGT. V was shortened by 3 bases and J by 14 bases, with 20 bases between the two germline ends. The CDR3 covers 14 residues. The CDR3 DNA reads as TGTGCCAGCAGTGAGTTCGCGGAAAGTTCCTGGGAGTTCTTC. Protein product: CASSEFAESSWEFF.

In nucleotides, the CDR3 is TGTGCCAGCACCTCTTTTGGACCAGTAGACAATGAGCAGTTCTTC. Its translation: CASTSFGPVDNEQFF. This sequence joins TRBV27 and TRBJ2-1; D remains ambiguous. The ends were cut back, 7 bases at V and 5 bases at J, with 18 bases in the middle. CDR3 size: 15 residues. CDR1 is MNHEY, CDR2 SMNVEV, per germline (reference sequence).

This clone was observed a few times. The V and J genes are TRBV11-2 and TRBJ2-1; 8 positions agree with TRBD2. The CDR3 is 17 residues long. V trimming: 0 bases; J trimming: 4 bases; junction bases outside the gene matches: 8. Germline values: CDR1 SGHAT, CDR2 FQNNGV. The CDR3, as DNA: TGTGCCAGCAGCTTAGATTTGCGGGGGGCGACATACAATGAGCAGTTCTTC. This translates into CASSLDLRGATYNEQFF.

V usage is TRBV5-5 and J usage is TRBJ2-6; unclear D gene. The CDR3 is made up of 14 amino acids. V was trimmed by 4 bases and J by 6 bases, leaving 11 bases between them. CDR1 SGHKS and CDR2 YYEKEE come from the germline V gene (reference sequence). CDR3 region: CASSLPLEANVLTF. In DNA form, the CDR3 reads TGTGCCAGCAGCCTACCTCTTGAGGCCAACGTCCTGACTTTC.

This clone was seen only a few times. V and J are TRBV5-1 and TRBJ2-7, with D tentatively TRBD2 (5 bases). Germline V gene data show CDR1 as SGHRS and CDR2 as YFSETQ. The CDR3 length is 13 residues. Trimming pared 10 bases from V and 0 bases from J, leaving 14 bases between. DNA of the CDR3: TGCGCCGTGCGAGCGGATGGCTCCTACGAGCAGTACTTC. This encodes CAVRADGSYEQYF.

The rearrangement links TRBV6-1 to TRBJ1-5; possible D gene TRBD1, 6 bases. This CDR3 region has 14 residues. V was clipped by 4 bases and J by 4 bases, with 11 bases between them. Germline V gene lookup returns CDR1 MNHNS and CDR2 SASEGT. CDR3 in amino acids: CASSASGQNQPQHF. CDR3 nucleotide sequence: TGTGCCAGCAGTGCATCAGGACAGAATCAGCCCCAGCATTTT.

The gene calls are TRBV5-1 and TRBJ1-4; D call uncertain. The V gene's germline CDR1 is SGHRS and CDR2 YFSETQ. CDR3 length: 14 amino acids. Trimming left V 4 bases short and J 4 bases short, with 11 bases between. The CDR3 loop is CASSPDGYNEKLFF. CDR3 coding DNA: TGCGCCAGCAGCCCGGACGGGTATAATGAAAAACTGTTTTTT.

This clone occurred once. This chain links TRBV28 with TRBJ1-1; 7 bases line up with TRBD1. Germline CDR1 MDHEN, CDR2 SYDVKM. V was pared by 5 bases and J by 6 bases, with 9 bases of the junction left unmatched. The CDR3 spans 14 residues. CDR3 loop: CASSPTTGTAEAFF. In DNA, the CDR3 is TGTGCCAGCAGTCCCACCACCGGGACAGCTGAAGCTTTCTTT.

The gene calls are TRBV19 and TRBJ1-5; D uncertain. CDR3 length: 14 residues. Trimming removed 5 bases at V and 1 base at J, with 9 bases between. Germline lookup yields CDR1 LNHDA and CDR2 SQIVND (reference sequence). The CDR3 sequence is CASSPGKSNQPQHF. The CDR3 nucleotides are TGTGCCAGTAGTCCCGGAAAGAGCAATCAGCCCCAGCATTTT.

The chain has TRBV7-8 and TRBJ2-5, with D uncertain. The V end was cut by 5 bases, the J end by 0 bases, with 1 base between. CDR1 SGHVS and CDR2 FQNEAQ come from the germline V gene. The CDR3 is 11 residues long. The CDR3 DNA sequence: TGTGCCAGCAGCAACCAAGAGACCCAGTACTTC. Amino acids: CASSNQETQYF.

The chain is built from TRBV5-1 and TRBJ1-1; TRBD1 agrees at 8 bases. Germline CDR1 reads SGHRS; CDR2 reads YFSETQ. This CDR3 is 16 amino acids long. The J segment lost 1 base and the V segment lost 4 bases, leaving 9 bases of the junction unmatched. CDR3 DNA: TGCGCCAGCAGCCGGGGCCGAGGACAGGGGAACACTGAAGCTTTCTTT. Amino acid sequence: CASSRGRGQGNTEAFF.

This clone occurred once. The chain has TRBV29-1 and TRBJ2-1; a possible D gene is TRBD2 (5 bases). Germline-derived CDR1 and CDR2 are SQVTM and ANQGSEA. The CDR3 has 18 residues. V was shortened by 1 base and J by 1 base, with 20 bases between the two germline ends. The CDR3 protein is CSVEVGRDSVGSYNEQFF. In nucleotides, the CDR3 is TGCAGCGTTGAAGTAGGACGGGATTCTGTCGGGTCCTACAATGAGCAGTTCTTC.

The gene calls are TRBV5-4 and TRBJ2-6, with D perhaps matching TRBD2 (5 bases). Germline CDR1 is SGHNT and CDR2 is YYREEE (reference sequence). The CDR3 totals 17 residues. V dropped 4 bases and J dropped 2 bases, with 16 bases sitting between them. DNA of the CDR3: TGTGCCAGCAGCCGAGGGCAGGCCTCGACTGGGGCCAACGTCCTGACTTTC. This codes for CASSRGQASTGANVLTF.

A single count supports this clone. V gene TRBV21-1 combines with J gene TRBJ1-5; the table's D call, TRBD1, has no DNA check behind it. TRBV21-1 is a pseudogene locus. The CDR3 extends over 15 amino acids. CDR3 DNA sequence: TGTGCCAGCAGCAAAATAGGGACAGGGAATCAGCCCCAGCATTTT. Amino acids: CASSKIGTGNQPQHF.

The rearrangement uses TRBV7-6 and TRBJ2-1; TRBD2 matches 12 bases. With V trimmed by 5 bases and J by 7 bases, 6 bases remained unmatched. This CDR3 spans 15 amino acids. The germline V gene encodes CDR1 SGHVS and CDR2 FNYEAQ. The chain's CDR3 is CASSPLAGGRNEQFF. The CDR3, as DNA: TGTGCCAGCAGCCCTCTAGCGGGGGGGAGGAATGAGCAGTTCTTC.

A few counts support this clone. This rearrangement joins TRBV28 to TRBJ2-7; D is unclear. Germline V lookup: CDR1 MDHEN, CDR2 SYDVKM. The length of the CDR3 is 12 residues. V lost 5 bases and J lost 3, with 8 bases in between. The CDR3 nucleotides read TGTGCCAGCAGTCCACAATTCTACGAGCAGTACTTC. Encoded protein: CASSPQFYEQYF.

The chain carries TRBV9 and TRBJ2-7; no clear D. The CDR3 runs 13 residues. With 0 bases removed from V and 2 bases from J, the gap between germline ends came to 6 bases. CDR1 is SGDLS, CDR2 YYNGEE, per germline. The CDR3 DNA sequence: TGTGCCAGCAGCGTAGGGGCAGCCTACGAGCAGTACTTC. This translates into CASSVGAAYEQYF.

The rearrangement links TRBV9 to TRBJ1-6; the D is unclear. The germline V gene has CDR1 SGDLS and CDR2 YYNGEE. The CDR3 has 14 amino acids. Trimming stripped 0 bases from V and 7 bases from J, with 8 bases between. The chain's CDR3 is CASSVGHDNSPLHF. CDR3 in DNA: TGTGCCAGCAGCGTAGGACACGACAATTCACCCCTCCACTTT.